Shown below are 2 T cell receptor beta chains from a single sample sequenced in a study of blood T cell repertoires in COVID-19. Sequencing was performed with immunoSEQ multiplex PCR; in TCRdb, only in-frame clones are kept and a portion is missing. The table includes about 220,000 clones, 85% detected once. Sequencing used peripheral blood. The source of these receptors is a woman in her seventies with COVID-19, enrolled during active disease.

This clone was picked up one time. CDR3 sequence reads: CASSSFPAYEQYF. CDR3 DNA: TGTGCCAGTAGTTCATTCCCGGCCTACGAGCAGTACTTC. The chain uses TRBV19 and TRBJ2-7, with no clear D. V lost 5 bases and J lost 2, with 10 bases in between. This CDR3 region has 13 residues. Per germline, CDR1 LNHDA and CDR2 SQIVND (reference sequence).

The V gene is TRBV27, the J gene TRBJ1-6, with 10 bases aligning to TRBD1. Germline V gene data show CDR1 as MNHEY and CDR2 as SMNVEV (reference sequence). This CDR3 spans 16 amino acids. V trimming: 5 bases; J trimming: 7 bases; junction bases outside the gene matches: 8. CDR3 in amino acids: CASSSDRGRFNSPLHF. Written as DNA, the CDR3 is TGTGCCAGCAGTAGCGACAGGGGGCGATTCAATTCACCCCTCCACTTT.